The clone carrying this T cell receptor (beta chain) has a count of ten or more. The CDR3 sequence is 12 residues long. Trimming shortened V by 6 bases and J by 6 bases, and 11 bases separated the two germline ends. The data originate from a study of T cells in Graves' hyperthyroidism and ophthalmopathy. Template material for amplifying TCR beta CDR3 regions consisted of RNA transcripts. HTBI primers were the set used in a first-round RT-PCR of the TCR CDR3. TCRdb processed the multiplex PCR reads anew with MiXCR; each CDR3 protein has one entry. The sample records some 490,000 distinct CDR3 sequences, approximately 23% being singletons.

This sequence joins TRBV12-3 or TRBV12-4 and TRBJ1-2, with D perhaps TRBD1 (6 bases). Sequenced material: blood. The clonotype originates from a woman between 65 and 79 years old with Graves' ophthalmopathy. The CDR3 nucleotides read TGTGCCAGCAGGGCGGGGGGCCATGGCTACACCTTC. It codes for CASRAGGHGYTF.